These 18 T cell receptor beta chains were all obtained from the same sample, sequenced in a study of T cell repertoires in cytomegalovirus infection. TCRdb passed the reads through MiXCR, listing each CDR3 protein once. The sample contains 300,000 to 400,000 distinct CDR3 sequences, 9% to 9.5% of which appear only once. Sequenced sample: PBMCs. These receptor sequences come from a human donor in good health (CMV status not recorded). Some clones in this sample may be carry-over from other donors' samples.

This clonotype has only a few counts. The chain has TRBV6-2 or TRBV6-3 and TRBJ1-5, with D unclear. CDR3 length equals 13 residues. CDR1 is MNHEY and CDR2 is SVGEGT in the germline V gene. V dropped 6 bases and J dropped 3 bases, with 9 bases sitting between them. The CDR3 nucleotides read TGTGCCAGCAGGGGGATGTTCAATCAGCCCCAGCATTTT. It encodes CASRGMFNQPQHF.

This clonotype was seen many times. The CDR3 region is CASSLSQGAYNEKLFF. The CDR3, as DNA: TGTGCCAGCAGTTTATCCCAGGGGGCCTATAATGAAAAACTGTTTTTT. V and J are TRBV12-3 or TRBV12-4 and TRBJ1-4; 8 bases match TRBD1. Losses at the gene ends were 2 bases for V and 4 bases for J; bases not matched to a gene: 6. The CDR3 is made up of 16 amino acids.

In this sample, this clonotype turned up a few times. The chain is built from TRBV12-3 or TRBV12-4 and TRBJ1-1, with D possibly TRBD1 on 5 matching bases. The CDR3 extends over 13 amino acids. V was cut by 2 bases and J by 11 bases, with 15 bases left in between. CDR3 amino acids: CASSLLSGGRAFF. In nucleotides, the CDR3 is TGTGCCAGCAGTTTATTGTCCGGGGGTCGCGCTTTCTTT.

This clonotype was seen a few times. The chain has TRBV25-1 and TRBJ1-5; D call uncertain. The germline V gene has CDR1 MGHDK and CDR2 SYGVNS. This CDR3 is built from 13 residues. Trimming pared 4 bases from V and 5 bases from J, leaving 9 bases between. The CDR3 reads CASSVNSYQPQHF. CDR3 nucleotide sequence: TGTGCCAGCAGTGTCAACAGTTATCAGCCCCAGCATTTT. Together with reference TRBV25-1 and TRBJ1-5, the CDR3 gives the full variable domain: EADIYQTPRYLVIGTGKKITLECSQTMGHDKMYWYQQDPGMELHLIHYSYGVNSTEKGDLSSESTVSRIRTEHFPLTLESARPSHTSQYLCASSVNSYQPQHFGDGTRLSIL.

The chain carries TRBV5-1 and TRBJ2-3, with D possibly being TRBD1 (5 bases). The CDR3 runs to 15 residues. Trimming removed 0 bases from V and 0 bases from J, with 8 bases in between. Germline lookup yields CDR1 SGHRS and CDR2 YFSETQ. The CDR3 sequence: CASSLVQASTDTQYF. CDR3 in DNA: TGCGCCAGCAGCTTGGTACAGGCTAGCACAGATACGCAGTATTTT.

This clonotype appeared many times. The genes are TRBV5-6 and TRBJ2-7; D unclear. The V and J ends lost 4 bases and 2 bases respectively, with 10 bases between them. The V gene's germline CDR1 is SGHDT and CDR2 YYEEEE. The CDR3 has 13 residues. In nucleotides, the CDR3 is TGTGCCAGCAGCCCTCCCGGTCCCTACGAGCAGTACTTC. Its protein is CASSPPGPYEQYF.

Many counts were recorded for this clonotype. The J gene is TRBJ1-4, the V gene TRBV7-2; D is unresolved. Germline V lookup: CDR1 SGHTA, CDR2 FQGNSA. CDR3 length: 12 amino acids. V shed 3 bases and J shed 2 bases, with 1 base lying between them. The chain's CDR3 is CASSLTNEKLFF. The CDR3 nucleotides read TGTGCCAGCAGCTTGACTAATGAAAAACTGTTTTTT.

This chain links TRBV4-1 with TRBJ2-7; possibly TRBD1 for D (6 bases). V lost 4 bases and J 2 bases, leaving 12 bases between the germline ends. CDR3 length: 14 amino acids. Germline values: CDR1 MGHRA, CDR2 YSYEKL. CDR3 in amino acids: CASSPAAGAYEQYF. The CDR3 nucleotides read TGCGCCAGCAGCCCCGCGGCAGGGGCCTACGAGCAGTACTTC.

This clonotype was seen a few times. The chain couples TRBV7-9 to TRBJ2-5; TRBD2 aligns across 11 bases. The V segment lost 3 bases and the J segment 5 bases; nucleotides outside the gene matches: 11. The CDR3 loop spans 17 amino acids. The germline CDR1 and CDR2 sequences are SEHNR and FQNEAQ (reference sequence). The CDR3 protein is CASSFTSGSGSLETQYF. As DNA, the CDR3 is TGTGCCAGCAGCTTCACTAGCGGGAGTGGTTCGTTGGAGACCCAGTACTTC.

This clonotype was found a few times. The chain couples TRBV3-1 to TRBJ1-2; D gene uncertain. The CDR3 is made up of 13 amino acids. V shed 4 bases and J shed 8 bases, with 14 bases lying between them. Germline CDR1 LGHDT, CDR2 YNNKEL (reference sequence). The DNA for the CDR3 is TGTGCCAGCAGCCCGATCCGAGGTTTAGGCTACACCTTC. As protein: CASSPIRGLGYTF.

There are many counts of this clonotype. The chain employs TRBV7-9 and TRBJ2-7; D remains unclear. Trimming pared 4 bases from V and 0 bases from J, leaving 10 bases between. The CDR3 loop spans 14 amino acids. From germline, CDR1 is SEHNR and CDR2 FQNEAQ (reference sequence). Here the CDR3 DNA reads TGTGCCAGCAGCTCCGAGCCGCTCTCCTACGAGCAGTACTTC. Its translation: CASSSEPLSYEQYF.

This clonotype showed up many times. V usage is TRBV7-6 and J usage is TRBJ2-7, with 12 bases identical to TRBD2. The CDR3 has 17 amino acids. The germline gives CDR1 SGHVS, CDR2 FNYEAQ. Trimming removed 1 base from V and 0 bases from J; junction bases left unmatched: 4. The CDR3 loop is CASSLVAGLAGSYEQYF. For the CDR3, the DNA is TGTGCCAGCAGCTTAGTCGCGGGACTAGCGGGCTCCTACGAGCAGTACTTC.

This clonotype was observed at least ten times. The J gene is TRBJ1-2, the V gene TRBV12-3 or TRBV12-4, with no clear D. There are 12 residues in the CDR3. Trimming shortened V by 6 bases and J by 5 bases, and 10 bases separated the two germline ends. CDR3 residues: CASSSPGYGYTF. The CDR3 coding sequence is TGTGCCAGCAGCTCCCCGGGGTATGGCTACACCTTC.

This clonotype was found a few times. As DNA, the CDR3 is TGTGCCAGCAGCGCCGGGAGGGGTCCCTCCTACGAGCAGTACTTC. Translating gives CASSAGRGPSYEQYF. V gene TRBV7-8 combines with J gene TRBJ2-7, with 8 bases matching TRBD2. The J segment lost 0 bases and the V segment lost 5 bases, leaving 6 bases of the junction unmatched. Germline V gene lookup returns CDR1 SGHVS and CDR2 FQNEAQ. The length of the CDR3 is 15 residues. The full variable domain, in which reference TRBV7-8 and TRBJ2-7 provide the parts outside the CDR3, is GAGVSQSPRYKVAKRGQDVALRCDPISGHVSLFWYQQALGQGPEFLTYFQNEAQLDKSGLPSDRFFAERPEGSVSTLKIQRTQQEDSAVYLCASSAGRGPSYEQYFGPGTRLTVT.

The chain couples TRBV18 to TRBJ2-3; maybe TRBD1 (5 bases). The V end was cut by 3 bases, the J end by 0 bases, with 10 bases between. The germline gives CDR1 KGHSH, CDR2 LQKENI. The CDR3 runs to 15 residues. This chain's CDR3 is CASSPKGASTDTQYF. Here the CDR3 DNA reads TGTGCCAGCTCACCGAAAGGGGCTAGCACAGATACGCAGTATTTT.

The CDR3 nucleotides read TGTGCCAGCAGCTTAGGGTCAGCGGGGGACTACGAGCAGTACTTC. This sequence encodes CASSLGSAGDYEQYF. The chain couples TRBV7-2 to TRBJ2-7; TRBD2 agrees at 8 bases. The CDR3 is 15 residues long. V was pared by 1 base and J by 3 bases, with 5 bases of the junction left unmatched. Per germline, CDR1 SGHTA and CDR2 FQGNSA.

This clonotype was seen at least ten times. This chain connects TRBV5-6 to TRBJ2-7; 8 nucleotides align to TRBD1. The CDR3 consists of 14 residues. The V gene's germline CDR1 is SGHDT and CDR2 YYEEEE. With V trimmed by 2 bases and J by 4 bases, 5 bases remained unmatched. The CDR3 here is CASSFGTGQYEQYF. CDR3 in DNA: TGTGCCAGCAGCTTTGGGACAGGCCAATACGAGCAGTACTTC.

In this sample, this clonotype turned up many times. V usage is TRBV12-3 or TRBV12-4 and J usage is TRBJ2-4; no clear D gene. The CDR3 extends over 13 amino acids. V dropped 3 bases and J dropped 8 bases, with 11 bases sitting between them. The CDR3 nucleotides read TGTGCCAGCAGTTTGGATCAGGCGTACATTCAGTACTTC. Translation: CASSLDQAYIQYF.